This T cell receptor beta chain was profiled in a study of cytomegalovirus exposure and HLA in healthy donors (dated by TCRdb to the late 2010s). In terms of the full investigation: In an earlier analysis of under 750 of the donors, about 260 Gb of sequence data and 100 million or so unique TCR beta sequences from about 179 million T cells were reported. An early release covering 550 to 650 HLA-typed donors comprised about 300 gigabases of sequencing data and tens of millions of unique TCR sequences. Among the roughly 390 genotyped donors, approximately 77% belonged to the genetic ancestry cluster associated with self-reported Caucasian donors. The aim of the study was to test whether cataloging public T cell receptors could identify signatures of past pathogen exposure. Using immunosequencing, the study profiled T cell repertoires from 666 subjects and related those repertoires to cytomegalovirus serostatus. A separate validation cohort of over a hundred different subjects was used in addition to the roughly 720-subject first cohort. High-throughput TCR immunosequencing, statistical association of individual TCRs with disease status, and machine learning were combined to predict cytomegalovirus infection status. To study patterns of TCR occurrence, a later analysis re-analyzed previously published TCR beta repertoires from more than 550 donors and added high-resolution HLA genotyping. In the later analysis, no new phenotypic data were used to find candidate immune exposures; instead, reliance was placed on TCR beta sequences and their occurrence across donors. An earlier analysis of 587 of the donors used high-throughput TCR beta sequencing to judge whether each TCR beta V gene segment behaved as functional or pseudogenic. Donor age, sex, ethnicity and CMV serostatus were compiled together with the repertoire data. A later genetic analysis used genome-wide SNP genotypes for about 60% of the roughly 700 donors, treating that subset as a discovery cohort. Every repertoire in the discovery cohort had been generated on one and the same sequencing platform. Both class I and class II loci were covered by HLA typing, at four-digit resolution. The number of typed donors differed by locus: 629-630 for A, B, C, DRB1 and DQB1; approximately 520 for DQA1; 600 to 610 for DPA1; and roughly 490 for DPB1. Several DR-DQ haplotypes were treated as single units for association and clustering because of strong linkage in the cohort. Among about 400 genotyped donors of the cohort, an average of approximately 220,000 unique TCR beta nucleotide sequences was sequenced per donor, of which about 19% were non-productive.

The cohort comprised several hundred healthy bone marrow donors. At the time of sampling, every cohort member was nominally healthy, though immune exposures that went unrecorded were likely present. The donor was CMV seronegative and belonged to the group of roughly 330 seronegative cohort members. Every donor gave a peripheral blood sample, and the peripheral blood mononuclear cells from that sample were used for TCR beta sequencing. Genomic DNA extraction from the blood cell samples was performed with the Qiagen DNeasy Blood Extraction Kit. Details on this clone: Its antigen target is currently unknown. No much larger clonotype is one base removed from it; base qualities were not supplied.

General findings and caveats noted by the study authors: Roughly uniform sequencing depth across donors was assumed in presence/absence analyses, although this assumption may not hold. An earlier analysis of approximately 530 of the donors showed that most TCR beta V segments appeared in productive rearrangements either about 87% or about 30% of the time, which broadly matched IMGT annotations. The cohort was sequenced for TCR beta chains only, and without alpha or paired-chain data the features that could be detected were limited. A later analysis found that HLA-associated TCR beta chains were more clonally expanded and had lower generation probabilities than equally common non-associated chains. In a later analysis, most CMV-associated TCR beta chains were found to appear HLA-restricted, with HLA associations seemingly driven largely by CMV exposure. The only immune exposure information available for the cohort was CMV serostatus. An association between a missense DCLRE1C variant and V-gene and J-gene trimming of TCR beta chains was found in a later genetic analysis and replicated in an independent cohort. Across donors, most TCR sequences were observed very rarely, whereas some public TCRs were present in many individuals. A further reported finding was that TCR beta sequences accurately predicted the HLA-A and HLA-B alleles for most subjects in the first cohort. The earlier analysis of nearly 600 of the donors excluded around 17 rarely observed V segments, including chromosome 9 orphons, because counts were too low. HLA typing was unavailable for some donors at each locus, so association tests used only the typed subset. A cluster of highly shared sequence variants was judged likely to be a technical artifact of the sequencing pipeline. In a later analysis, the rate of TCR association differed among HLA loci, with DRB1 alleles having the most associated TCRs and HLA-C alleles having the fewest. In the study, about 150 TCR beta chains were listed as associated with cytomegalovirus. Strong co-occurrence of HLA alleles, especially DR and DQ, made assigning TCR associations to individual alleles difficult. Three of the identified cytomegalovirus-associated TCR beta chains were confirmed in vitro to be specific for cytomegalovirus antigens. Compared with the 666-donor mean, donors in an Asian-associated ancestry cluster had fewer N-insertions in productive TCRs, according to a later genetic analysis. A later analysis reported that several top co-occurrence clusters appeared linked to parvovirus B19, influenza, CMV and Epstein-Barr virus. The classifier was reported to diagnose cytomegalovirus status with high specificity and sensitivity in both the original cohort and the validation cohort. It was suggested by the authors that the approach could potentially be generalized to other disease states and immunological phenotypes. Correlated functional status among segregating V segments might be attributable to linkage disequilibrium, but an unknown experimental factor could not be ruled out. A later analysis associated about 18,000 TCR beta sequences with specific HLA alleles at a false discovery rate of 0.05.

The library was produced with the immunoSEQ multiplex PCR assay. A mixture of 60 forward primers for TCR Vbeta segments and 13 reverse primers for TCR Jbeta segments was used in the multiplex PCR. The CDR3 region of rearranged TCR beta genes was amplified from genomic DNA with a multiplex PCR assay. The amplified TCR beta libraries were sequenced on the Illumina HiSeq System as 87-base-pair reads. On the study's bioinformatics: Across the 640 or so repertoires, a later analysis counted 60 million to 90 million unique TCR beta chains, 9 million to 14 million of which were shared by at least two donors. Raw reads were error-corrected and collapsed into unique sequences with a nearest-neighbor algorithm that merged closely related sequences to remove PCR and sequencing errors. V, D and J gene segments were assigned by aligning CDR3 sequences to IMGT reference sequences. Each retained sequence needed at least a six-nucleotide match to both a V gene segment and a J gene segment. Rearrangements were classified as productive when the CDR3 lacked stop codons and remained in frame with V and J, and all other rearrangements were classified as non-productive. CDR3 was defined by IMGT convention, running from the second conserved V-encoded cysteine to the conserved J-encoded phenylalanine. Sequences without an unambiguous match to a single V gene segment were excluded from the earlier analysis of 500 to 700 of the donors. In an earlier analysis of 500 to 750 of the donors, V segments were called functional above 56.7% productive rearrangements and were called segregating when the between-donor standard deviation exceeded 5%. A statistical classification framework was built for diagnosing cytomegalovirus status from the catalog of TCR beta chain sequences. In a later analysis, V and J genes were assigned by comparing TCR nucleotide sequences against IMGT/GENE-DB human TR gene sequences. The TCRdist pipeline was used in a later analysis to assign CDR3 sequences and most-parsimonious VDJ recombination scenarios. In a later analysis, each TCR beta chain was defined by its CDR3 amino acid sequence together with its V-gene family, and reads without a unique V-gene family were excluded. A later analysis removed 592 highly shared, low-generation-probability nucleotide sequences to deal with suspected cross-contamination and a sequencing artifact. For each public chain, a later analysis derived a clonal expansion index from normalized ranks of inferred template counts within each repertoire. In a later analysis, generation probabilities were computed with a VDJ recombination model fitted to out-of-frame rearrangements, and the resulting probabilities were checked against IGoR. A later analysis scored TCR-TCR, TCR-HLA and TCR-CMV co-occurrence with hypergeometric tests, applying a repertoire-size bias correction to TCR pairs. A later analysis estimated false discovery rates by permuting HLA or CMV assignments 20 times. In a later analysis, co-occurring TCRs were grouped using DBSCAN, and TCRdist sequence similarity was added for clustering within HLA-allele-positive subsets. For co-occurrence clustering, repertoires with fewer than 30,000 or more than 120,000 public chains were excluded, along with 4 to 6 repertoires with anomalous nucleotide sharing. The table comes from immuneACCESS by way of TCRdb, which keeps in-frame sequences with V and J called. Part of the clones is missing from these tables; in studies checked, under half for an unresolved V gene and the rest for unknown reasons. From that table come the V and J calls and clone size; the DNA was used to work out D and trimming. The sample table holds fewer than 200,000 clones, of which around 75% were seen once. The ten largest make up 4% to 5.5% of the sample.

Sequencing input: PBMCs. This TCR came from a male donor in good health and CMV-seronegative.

CDR3 sequence: CASSLPGTPNTEAFF. The nucleotide sequence reads TGTGCCAGCAGCTTGCCTGGGACACCAAACACTGAAGCTTTCTTT. The chain couples TRBV5-6 to TRBJ1-1; TRBD1 is possibly the D segment (6 matching bases). Inclusive of the bounding cysteine and phenylalanine, the CDR3 is 15 residues long. The read is trimmed to its CDR3 DNA, 45 bases read in frame from base 1. The trim is 1 base for V and 2 bases for J, with a gap of 12 bases between the germline ends. According to the germline V gene, CDR1 reads SGHDT and CDR2 reads YYEEEE. The variable domain in full, with residues beyond the CDR3 obtained from the reference TRBV5-6 and TRBJ1-1 genes, is DAGVTQSPTHLIKTRGQQVTLRCSPKSGHDTVSWYQQALGQGPQFIFQYYEEEERQRGNFPDRFSGHQFPNYSSELNVNALLLGDSALYLCASSLPGTPNTEAFFGQGTRLTVV.